Listed below are T cell receptor beta chains from one sample, sequenced in a study of T cell changes during pregnancy in multiple sclerosis. Clones were read by immunoSEQ multiplex PCR, and TCRdb kept only the in-frame ones, dropping some. Among 40,000 to 45,000 clones listed, 92% were seen once. The specimen comprised CD4+ T cells from peripheral blood mononuclear cells, sampled in the third trimester of pregnancy. The source of these receptors is a female donor with multiple sclerosis, enrolled in a pregnancy study. The CDR3 runs from the conserved cysteine through the conserved F or W. D genes are given only for firm matches. Clone size is given for some rows only: seen once, a few or many times, or a class if the clone is expanded.

v_gene	abundance	d_gene	j_gene	CDR3aa	CDR3nt
TRBV11-2	-	TRBD2	TRBJ2-7	CASSLATSGRQYF	TGTGCCAGCAGCTTAGCGACTAGCGGGAGACAGTACTTC
TRBV6-5	-	TRBD1	TRBJ2-2	CASSPRGHGELFF	TGTGCCAGCAGTCCCAGGGGGCACGGGGAGCTGTTTTTT
TRBV7-8	-	TRBD2	TRBJ2-4	CASSGGWTSGSLAKNIQYF	TGTGCCAGCAGCGGGGGGTGGACTAGCGGGTCACTAGCCAAAAACATTCAGTACTTC
TRBV7-2	-	-	TRBJ2-4	CASSSQGPKNIQYF	TGTGCCAGCAGCTCTCAGGGGCCCAAAAACATTCAGTACTTC
TRBV6-5	-	TRBD1	TRBJ2-7	CASSRTGSSYEQYF	TGTGCCAGCAGCCGGACAGGGAGCTCCTACGAGCAGTACTTC
TRBV30	-	-	TRBJ1-2	CAWTRQTSYGYTF	TGTGCCTGGACCCGACAGACGTCCTATGGCTACACCTTC
TRBV7-2	-	TRBD1	TRBJ2-7	CASSLKVSSTGRPYEQYF	TGTGCCAGCAGCTTAAAGGTTTCGTCGACAGGGCGACCCTACGAGCAGTACTTC
TRBV19	-	-	TRBJ1-5	CASSIFPGGSGNQPQHF	TGTGCCAGTAGTATCTTTCCCGGGGGATCAGGCAATCAGCCCCAGCATTTT
TRBV9	-	-	TRBJ1-6	CASSPRSGSPLHF	TGTGCCAGCAGCCCTAGGAGCGGTTCACCCCTCCACTTT
TRBV28	once	-	TRBJ2-5	CASSLYTGGETQYF	TGTGCCAGCAGTTTATACACAGGTGGGGAGACCCAGTACTTC
TRBV28	-	-	TRBJ1-1	CASDGESKNEAFF	TGTGCGTCCGACGGGGAGAGCAAGAATGAAGCTTTCTTT
TRBV5-4	-	-	TRBJ2-3	CATTLQGPTDTQYF	TGTGCCACCACTTTACAGGGTCCCACAGATACGCAGTATTTT
TRBV5-6	-	TRBD1	TRBJ2-1	CASSLGQGQFF	TGTGCCAGCAGCTTGGGACAGGGTCAGTTCTTC
TRBV4-3	-	TRBD2	TRBJ2-7	CASSSGRSSYEQYF	TGCGCCAGCTCTAGCGGGAGGAGCTCCTACGAGCAGTACTTC
TRBV5-1	-	-	TRBJ2-1	CASSLETPGNEQFF	TGCGCCAGCAGCTTGGAAACCCCCGGCAATGAGCAGTTCTTC
TRBV4-3	-	-	TRBJ1-1	CASSQDGGGRGTEAFF	TGCGCCAGCAGCCAAGATGGAGGCGGGAGGGGCACTGAAGCTTTCTTT
TRBV7-9	-	-	TRBJ2-1	CASSPGTYYNEQFF	TGTGCCAGCAGCCCCGGGACTTATTACAATGAGCAGTTCTTC
TRBV5-6	-	TRBD1	TRBJ2-4	CASSLDRGRDIQYF	TGTGCCAGCAGCTTGGACAGGGGAAGGGACATTCAGTACTTC
TRBV10-2	-	TRBD1	TRBJ1-2	CASSEGQVYGYTF	TGCGCCAGCAGTGAGGGACAGGTCTATGGCTACACCTTC
TRBV19	-	TRBD1	TRBJ1-6	CASSPQGAIGNSPLHF	TGTGCCAGTTCTCCCCAGGGGGCAATTGGTAATTCACCCCTCCACTTT
TRBV11-1	-	-	TRBJ2-3	CASSQGGGGPTFTDTQYF	TGTGCCAGCAGCCAGGGGGGTGGAGGCCCGACATTCACAGATACGCAGTATTTT
TRBV18	once	TRBD1	TRBJ2-3	CASSPPIQGAGTDTQYF	TGTGCCAGCTCACCACCAATACAGGGGGCTGGGACAGATACGCAGTATTTT
TRBV5-6	few	-	TRBJ2-3	CASSSRGTDTQYF	TGTGCCAGCAGCTCCAGGGGTACAGATACGCAGTATTTT
TRBV10-3	-	-	TRBJ1-2	CAISGGVDGYTF	TGTGCCATCAGTGGGGGGGTTGATGGCTACACCTTC
TRBV2	-	-	TRBJ2-3	CASRTDRYSPGTDTQYF	TGTGCCAGCAGGACCGACCGCTACTCTCCCGGGACAGATACGCAGTATTTT
TRBV7-6	-	-	TRBJ2-1	CASSSILGPSYNEQFF	TGTGCCAGCAGCTCGATACTAGGTCCCTCCTACAATGAGCAGTTCTTC
TRBV2	-	TRBD2	TRBJ2-1	CASTTRGREGFNEQFF	TGTGCCAGCACCACCCGGGGGCGGGAGGGTTTCAATGAGCAGTTCTTC
TRBV2	-	-	TRBJ2-3	CARGGTGTDTQYF	TGTGCCAGGGGGGGAACAGGCACAGATACGCAGTATTTT
TRBV11-2	-	TRBD2	TRBJ2-1	CASSLDRVSGGREDEQFF	TGTGCCAGCAGCTTAGATCGGGTGTCTGGCGGGAGAGAAGATGAGCAGTTCTTC
TRBV5-6	-	TRBD2	TRBJ2-7	CASSWTSGFYEQYF	TGTGCCAGCAGCTGGACTAGCGGCTTCTACGAGCAGTACTTC
TRBV10-3	-	-	TRBJ2-7	CAISDRGRTYEQYF	TGTGCCATCAGTGACAGGGGACGGACCTACGAGCAGTACTTC
TRBV11-2	-	-	TRBJ2-6	CASTPTAGFATGANVLTF	TGTGCCAGCACCCCGACAGCAGGCTTCGCCACGGGGGCCAACGTCCTGACTTTC
TRBV11-2	-	-	TRBJ1-5	CASSSHGGQPQHF	TGTGCCAGCAGTTCCCATGGAGGTCAGCCCCAGCATTTT
TRBV11-2	-	-	TRBJ1-1	CASSPRLYSDTEAFF	TGTGCCAGCAGCCCGCGGCTCTACTCCGATACTGAAGCTTTCTTT
TRBV6-1	-	TRBD1	TRBJ1-1	CASTEGQGLTEAFF	TGTGCCAGCACCGAGGGACAGGGTCTGACTGAAGCTTTCTTT
TRBV14	once	TRBD1	TRBJ2-7	CASSQPTGMTHEQYF	TGTGCCAGCAGCCAACCGACAGGGATGACCCACGAGCAGTACTTC
TRBV19	-	TRBD2	TRBJ2-4	CASAEGFSGRGTKNIQYF	TGTGCCAGTGCCGAGGGATTTAGCGGGAGAGGTACCAAAAACATTCAGTACTTC
TRBV19	-	TRBD2	TRBJ2-7	CASSIRPGTSGIVEQYF	TGTGCCAGTAGTATTCGGCCAGGGACTAGCGGGATAGTCGAGCAGTACTTC
TRBV6-5	-	-	TRBJ2-7	CASSSPTYEQYF	TGTGCCAGCAGTTCCCCAACCTACGAGCAGTACTTC
TRBV7-2	many	TRBD1	TRBJ2-7	CASSLPGQASYEQYF	TGTGCCAGCAGCCTTCCGGGACAGGCCTCCTACGAGCAGTACTTC
TRBV30	-	-	TRBJ2-1	CAWRESPYNEQFF	TGTGCCTGGAGGGAGTCTCCCTACAATGAGCAGTTCTTC
TRBV7-9	-	TRBD2	TRBJ2-1	CASSLSGSSHNEQFF	TGTGCCAGCAGTCTTAGCGGGAGCTCGCACAATGAGCAGTTCTTC
TRBV10-3	-	-	TRBJ2-3	CAISFLDFKASTDTQYF	TGTGCCATCAGTTTCCTAGACTTTAAGGCTAGCACAGATACGCAGTATTTT
TRBV7-8	once	-	TRBJ1-2	CASSLRTESSYGYTF	TGTGCCAGCAGCTTACGTACAGAATCAAGTTATGGCTACACCTTC